The 14 T cell receptor beta chains presented below share a single source sample, sequenced in a study of T cell repertoires in cytomegalovirus infection. Each CDR3 protein is one row after TCRdb ran MiXCR on the reads. The table records some 300,000 distinct CDR3 sequences, about a tenth of them present only once. Material: PBMCs. The receptors here all came from a human donor in good health (CMV status not recorded). Some clones in this sample may be carry-over from other donors' samples.

The CDR3 here is CASSPAGAQETQYF. CDR3 nucleotides: TGTGCCAGCAGCCCGGCAGGGGCGCAAGAGACCCAGTACTTC. The chain links TRBV7-3 to TRBJ2-5, with D perhaps TRBD1 (6 bases). Germline V gene sequence: CDR1 SGHTA, CDR2 FQGTGA. With 5 bases removed from V and 2 bases from J, the gap between germline ends came to 12 bases. The CDR3 totals 14 residues.

This clonotype was detected only a few times. V usage is TRBV2 and J usage is TRBJ2-6, with D perhaps TRBD2 (5 bases). The CDR3 runs to 16 residues. The ends were cut back, 6 bases at V and 1 base at J, with 13 bases in the middle. Germline loops: CDR1 SNHLY, CDR2 FYNNEI. The CDR3: CASRDRPGSGANVLTF. The CDR3, as DNA: TGTGCCAGCAGGGACCGACCGGGGTCTGGGGCCAACGTCCTGACTTTC.

This clonotype was recorded many times. The rearrangement joins TRBV6-5 to TRBJ1-4; D not resolved. CDR3 size: 13 residues. The germline V gene encodes CDR1 MNHEY and CDR2 SVGAGI. Deletions cut 11 bases from V and 8 bases from J, with 18 bases between. This CDR3 reads CAVSVGVGEKLFF. The CDR3 nucleotides are TGTGCCGTATCGGTCGGGGTTGGAGAAAAACTGTTTTTT.

This clonotype was seen many times. V gene TRBV28 combines with J gene TRBJ2-1; 9 bases line up with TRBD2. V trimming: 7 bases; J trimming: 0 bases; junction bases outside the gene matches: 4. The length of the CDR3 is 15 residues. Per germline, CDR1 MDHEN and CDR2 SYDVKM. The CDR3 reads CASNRAGGSYNEQFF. The DNA for the CDR3 is TGTGCCAGCAACCGAGCGGGGGGCTCCTACAATGAGCAGTTCTTC. Together with reference TRBV28 and TRBJ2-1, the CDR3 gives the full variable domain: DVKVTQSSRYLVKRTGEKVFLECVQDMDHENMFWYRQDPGLGLRLIYFSYDVKMKEKGDIPEGYSVSREKKERFSLILESASTNQTSMYLCASNRAGGSYNEQFFGPGTRLTVL.

In its sample, this clonotype was seen many times. The chain is built from TRBV5-5 and TRBJ2-5, with no clear D. CDR1 is SGHKS, CDR2 YYEKEE, per germline (reference sequence). Trimming shortened V by 3 bases and J by 6 bases, and 6 bases separated the two germline ends. This CDR3 has 11 residues. The CDR3 here is CASSSEKTQYF. CDR3 nucleotides: TGTGCCAGCAGCTCGGAAAAGACCCAGTACTTC. The whole variable domain, filled in from reference TRBV5-5 and TRBJ2-5, reads DAGVTQSPTHLIKTRGQQVTLRCSPISGHKSVSWYQQVLGQGPQFIFQYYEKEERGRGNFPDRFSARQFPNYSSELNVNALLLGDSALYLCASSSEKTQYFGPGTRLLVL.

In the case of this clonotype: Possible read error: a much larger clone is one base away. The chain is built from TRBV7-9 and TRBJ1-1; perhaps TRBD1 as D (6 bases). V lost 4 bases to trimming and J lost 3 bases, with 18 bases between them. Per germline, CDR1 SEHNR and CDR2 FQNEAQ (reference sequence). The CDR3 covers 16 residues. Here the CDR3 reads CASSSKGGIGHTEAFF. DNA for the CDR3: TGTGCCAGCAGCTCAAAGGGGGGCATAGGGCACACTGAAGCTTTCTTT.

This clonotype has a count of ten or more. The chain links TRBV20-1 to TRBJ2-1; 8 bases match TRBD2. The CDR3 contains 16 residues. V shed 3 bases, J shed 9 bases, and the junction held 16 bases outside the gene matches. Germline loops: CDR1 DFQATT, CDR2 SNEGSKA (reference sequence). Here the CDR3 reads CSASANSGGVLGEQFF. The CDR3 nucleotides are TGCAGTGCTAGCGCAAACAGCGGGGGTGTCCTAGGTGAGCAGTTCTTC.

The V gene is TRBV20-1, the J gene TRBJ2-2, with 8 bases that match TRBD2. Looked up from germline, CDR1 is DFQATT and CDR2 is SNEGSKA (reference sequence). Trimming at V came to 0 bases and at J to 3 bases, leaving 9 bases not matched to a gene. The CDR3 length is 17 residues. The CDR3 reads CSARDESLAGDTGELFF. The CDR3 bases are TGCAGTGCTAGAGATGAGAGCCTAGCGGGCGACACCGGGGAGCTGTTTTTT.

This clonotype was picked up many times. The chain employs TRBV19 and TRBJ1-5, with 7 bases fitting TRBD1. J lost 0 bases, V lost 8 bases, and 16 bases had no gene match. Germline values: CDR1 LNHDA, CDR2 SQIVND (reference sequence). This CDR3 region has 18 residues. The CDR3 here is CASPRGICPSNSNQPQHF. DNA for the CDR3: TGTGCCAGTCCCAGGGGGATCTGTCCTTCAAATAGCAATCAGCCCCAGCATTTT. Variable domain in full (rest from reference TRBV19 and TRBJ1-5): DGGITQSPKYLFRKEGQNVTLSCEQNLNHDAMYWYRQDPGQGLRLIYYSQIVNDFQKGDIAEGYSVSREKKESFPLTVTSAQKNPTAFYLCASPRGICPSNSNQPQHFGDGTRLSIL.

The chain is built from TRBV29-1 and TRBJ1-2, with D perhaps TRBD1 (5 bases). CDR1 is SQVTM and CDR2 is ANQGSEA in the germline V gene. Trimming shortened V by 7 bases and J by 7 bases, and 19 bases separated the two germline ends. The CDR3 loop spans 13 amino acids. CDR3 in amino acids: CSAVRDLLGGYTF. The CDR3 DNA sequence: TGCAGCGCCGTCAGGGACCTACTAGGTGGCTACACCTTC.

This clonotype has at least ten counts. The chain recombines TRBV7-9 with TRBJ2-6, with 7 bases identical to TRBD1. V lost 5 bases, J lost 1 base, and 8 bases stayed unmatched. Germline V CDR1 and CDR2: SEHNR, FQNEAQ (reference sequence). The CDR3 loop spans 17 amino acids. DNA of the CDR3: TGTGCCAGCAGCCCCCCTAGCAGGGGGTCTGGGGCCAACGTCCTGACTTTC. Amino acid sequence: CASSPPSRGSGANVLTF.

This clonotype came up many times. This chain connects TRBV7-2 to TRBJ2-1, with 7 bases aligning to TRBD2. The CDR3 has 15 residues. Losses at the gene ends were 2 bases for V and 6 bases for J; bases not matched to a gene: 7. Germline CDR1 SGHTA, CDR2 FQGNSA. CDR3 nucleotide sequence: TGTGCCAGCAGCTTACGACCAGCGGGGTTCAATGAGCAGTTCTTC. Translated, it gives CASSLRPAGFNEQFF.

The rearrangement joins TRBV5-5 to TRBJ2-2, with TRBD2 matching over 7 bases. Germline assignment: CDR1 SGHKS and CDR2 YYEKEE (reference sequence). The CDR3 length is 17 residues. Trimming at V came to 0 bases and at J to 0 bases, leaving 5 bases not matched to a gene. The CDR3 region has the DNA TGTGCCAGCAGCTTGGGATCGGCGGGGGCGAACACCGGGGAGCTGTTTTTT. It yields the protein CASSLGSAGANTGELFF.

This clonotype was seen many times. The chain links TRBV6-6 to TRBJ1-6; D ambiguous. Per the germline V gene, CDR1 is MNHNY and CDR2 is SVGAGI (reference sequence). This CDR3 spans 16 amino acids. Trimming stripped 4 bases from V and 4 bases from J, with 14 bases between. The CDR3 region has the DNA TGTGCCAGCAGTTCCACAGCGAGAAATTATAATTCACCCCTCCACTTT. This codes for CASSSTARNYNSPLHF.